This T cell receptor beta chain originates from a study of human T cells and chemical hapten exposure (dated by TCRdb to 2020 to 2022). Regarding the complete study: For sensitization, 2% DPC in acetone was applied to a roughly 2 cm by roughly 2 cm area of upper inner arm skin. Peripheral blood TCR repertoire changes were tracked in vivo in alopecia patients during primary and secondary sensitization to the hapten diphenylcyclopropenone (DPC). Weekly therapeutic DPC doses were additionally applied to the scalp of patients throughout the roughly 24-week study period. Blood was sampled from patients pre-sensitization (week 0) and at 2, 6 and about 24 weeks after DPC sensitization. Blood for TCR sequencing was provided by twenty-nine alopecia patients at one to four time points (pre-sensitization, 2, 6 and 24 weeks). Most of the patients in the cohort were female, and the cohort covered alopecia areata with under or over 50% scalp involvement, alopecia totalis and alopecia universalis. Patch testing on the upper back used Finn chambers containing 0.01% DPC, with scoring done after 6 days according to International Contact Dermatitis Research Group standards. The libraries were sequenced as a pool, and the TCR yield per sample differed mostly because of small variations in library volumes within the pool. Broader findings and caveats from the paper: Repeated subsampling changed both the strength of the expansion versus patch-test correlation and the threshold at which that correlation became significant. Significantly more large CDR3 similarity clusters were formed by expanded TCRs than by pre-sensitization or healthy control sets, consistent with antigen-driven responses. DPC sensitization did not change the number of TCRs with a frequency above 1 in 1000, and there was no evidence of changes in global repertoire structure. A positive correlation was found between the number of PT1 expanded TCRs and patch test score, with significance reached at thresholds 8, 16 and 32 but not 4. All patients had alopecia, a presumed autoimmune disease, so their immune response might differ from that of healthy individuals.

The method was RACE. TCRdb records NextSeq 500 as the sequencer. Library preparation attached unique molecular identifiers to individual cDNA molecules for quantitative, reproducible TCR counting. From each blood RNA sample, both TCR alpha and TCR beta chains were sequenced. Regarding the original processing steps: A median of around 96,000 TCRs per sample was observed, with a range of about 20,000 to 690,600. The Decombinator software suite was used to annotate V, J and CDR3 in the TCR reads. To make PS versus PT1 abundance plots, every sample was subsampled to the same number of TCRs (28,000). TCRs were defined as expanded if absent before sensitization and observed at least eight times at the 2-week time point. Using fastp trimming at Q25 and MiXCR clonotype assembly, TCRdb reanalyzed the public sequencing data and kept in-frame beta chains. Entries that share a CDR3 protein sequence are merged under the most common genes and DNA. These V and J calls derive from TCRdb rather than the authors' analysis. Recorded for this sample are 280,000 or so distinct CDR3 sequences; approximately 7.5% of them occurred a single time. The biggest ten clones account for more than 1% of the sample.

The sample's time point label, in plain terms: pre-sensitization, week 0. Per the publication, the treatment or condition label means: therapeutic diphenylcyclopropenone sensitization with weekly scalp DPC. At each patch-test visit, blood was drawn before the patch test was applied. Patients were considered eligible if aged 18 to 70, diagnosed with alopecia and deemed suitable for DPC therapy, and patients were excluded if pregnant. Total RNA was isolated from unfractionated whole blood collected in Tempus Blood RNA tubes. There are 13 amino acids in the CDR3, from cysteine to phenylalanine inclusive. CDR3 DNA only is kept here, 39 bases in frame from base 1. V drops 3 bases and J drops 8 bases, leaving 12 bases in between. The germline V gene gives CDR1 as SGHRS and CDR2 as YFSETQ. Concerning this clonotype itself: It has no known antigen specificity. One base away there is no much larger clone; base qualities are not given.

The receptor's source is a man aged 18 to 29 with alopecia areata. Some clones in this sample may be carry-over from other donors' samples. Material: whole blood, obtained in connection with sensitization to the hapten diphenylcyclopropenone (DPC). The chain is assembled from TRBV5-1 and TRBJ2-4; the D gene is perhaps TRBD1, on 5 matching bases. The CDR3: CASSWGPGDIQYF. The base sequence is TGCGCCAGCAGCTGGGGCCCTGGGGACATTCAGTACTTC.